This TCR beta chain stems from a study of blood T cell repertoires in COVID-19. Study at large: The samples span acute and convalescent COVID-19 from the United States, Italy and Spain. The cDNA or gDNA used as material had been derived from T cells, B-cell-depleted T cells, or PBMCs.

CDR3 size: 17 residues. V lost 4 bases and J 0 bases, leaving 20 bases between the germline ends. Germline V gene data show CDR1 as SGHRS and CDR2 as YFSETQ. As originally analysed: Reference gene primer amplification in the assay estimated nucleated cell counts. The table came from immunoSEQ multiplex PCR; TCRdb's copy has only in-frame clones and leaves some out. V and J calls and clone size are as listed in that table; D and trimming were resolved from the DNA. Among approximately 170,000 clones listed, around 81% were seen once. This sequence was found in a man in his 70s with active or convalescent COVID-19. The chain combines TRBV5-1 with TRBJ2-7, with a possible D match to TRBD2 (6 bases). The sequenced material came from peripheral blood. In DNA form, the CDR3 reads TGCGCCAGCAGCCCGAATCCGGGACTCCAGAGCTCCTACGAGCAGTACTTC. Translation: CASSPNPGLQSSYEQYF.